This T cell receptor beta chain was captured by sequencing in a study of shared clonotypes between healthy human individuals. As for the study in general: Participating donors consisted of a couple of women and a few men aged 18 to 49. Study-wide points: Shared clonotypes across all four donors exceeded non-shared ones in generation probability.

Notes on this clone: Its antigen is unknown.

Recent acute infections and vaccinations were absent in the healthy HIV-negative adult donors. Memory CD4+ cells were the fraction left after CD45RA+ naive selection. Looked up from germline, CDR1 is KGHSH and CDR2 is LQKENI. The trim removed 0 bases at V and 5 bases at J, leaving 6 bases unmatched. The length of the CDR3 is 15 residues. Sequencing used immunoSEQ multiplex PCR; TCRdb keeps in-frame clones, though not all of them. The sample holds approximately 2,000,000 clones, 85% to 95% seen once. Sequencing input: naive CD4+ T cells from PBMCs. Documented subset: CD45RA+ positively selected. The chain couples TRBV18 to TRBJ2-7, with 8 bases aligning to TRBD2. This TCR was recovered from a man between 18 and 29 years old in good health. Some clones in this sample may be carry-over from other donors' samples. The CDR3, as DNA: TGTGCCAGCTCACCACCGAGCGGGAGTAGTGACGAGCAGTACTTC. This sequence encodes CASSPPSGSSDEQYF.